These T cell receptor beta chains were read from a single sample in a study of shared clonotypes between healthy human individuals. TCRdb's table, derived via immunoSEQ multiplex PCR, lists solely in-frame clones and lacks some. The sample has approximately 340,000 clones; approximately 79% are singletons. Material: memory CD4+ T cells sorted from blood. The receptor set was obtained from a man aged 25-45 years in good health. The CDR3 runs from the conserved cysteine through the conserved F or W. D genes are given only for firm matches. Expanded clones are given a class, and other clones once, few, many or no size at all.

J: TRBJ2-1
size: NA
D: NA
V: TRBV18
DNA: TGTGCCAGCTCACCATCAGGGACAAGTGAGCAGTTCTTC
CDR3: CASSPSGTSEQFF

J: TRBJ2-7
size: NA
D: NA
V: TRBV28
DNA: TGTGCCAGCACCGCGGGACAGAGGATAAACTACGAGCAGTACTTC
CDR3: CASTAGQRINYEQYF

J: TRBJ1-4
size: many
D: NA
V: TRBV6-1
DNA: TGTGCCAGCAGTGAAGAGGAGGGGCGGTCTAATGAAAAACTGTTTTTT
CDR3: CASSEEEGRSNEKLFF

J: TRBJ1-4
size: NA
D: NA
V: TRBV7-2
DNA: TGTGCCAGCAGCTTAGCAGGGTCCTTAAATGAAAAACTGTTTTTT
CDR3: CASSLAGSLNEKLFF

J: TRBJ2-5
size: NA
D: NA
V: TRBV5-4
DNA: TGTGCCAGCAGCCCGGCCCTCGGGGAAGAGACCCAGTACTTC
CDR3: CASSPALGEETQYF

J: TRBJ2-3
size: NA
D: TRBD2
V: TRBV7-2
DNA: TGTGCCAGCACCCCAAAAGGGGTAGCGGGAGTAGATACGCAGTATTTT
CDR3: CASTPKGVAGVDTQYF

J: TRBJ2-1
size: NA
D: NA
V: TRBV21-1
DNA: TGTGCCAGCACCGCAGCCCGTCCGGTACGTGCGGTTCAGCAGTTCTTC
CDR3: CASTAARPVRAVQQFF

J: TRBJ1-5
size: once
D: TRBD1
V: TRBV7-9
DNA: TGTGCCAGCAGCTTAACAGGGGGTAGTCTCAATCAGCCCCAGCATTTT
CDR3: CASSLTGGSLNQPQHF

J: TRBJ1-1
size: NA
D: TRBD1
V: TRBV6-6
DNA: TGTGCCAGCAGTACAAGACCAGGGGGCATGAACACTGAAGCTTTCTTT
CDR3: CASSTRPGGMNTEAFF

J: TRBJ2-5
size: NA
D: NA
V: TRBV7-9
DNA: TGTGCCAGCAGTGAGGCAGGGATGATTCAAGAGACCCAGTACTTC
CDR3: CASSEAGMIQETQYF

J: TRBJ2-3
size: few
D: NA
V: TRBV6-1
DNA: TGTGCCAGCAGTGAAGTTGCGGGCAGCACAGATACGCAGTATTTT
CDR3: CASSEVAGSTDTQYF

J: TRBJ2-3
size: NA
D: TRBD2
V: TRBV15
DNA: TGTGCCACCAGCAGAGATATGAGGGAGGGAGATACGCAGTATTTT
CDR3: CATSRDMREGDTQYF

J: TRBJ2-2
size: NA
D: TRBD2
V: TRBV2
DNA: TGTGCCAGCAAAAGACTAGCGGGGGAAAACACCGGGGAGCTGTTTTTT
CDR3: CASKRLAGENTGELFF

J: TRBJ2-3
size: NA
D: TRBD1
V: TRBV28
DNA: TGTGCCAGCAGTTCACTTGCCACCCGGGACAGGGAATACGATACGCAGTATTTT
CDR3: CASSSLATRDREYDTQYF

J: TRBJ2-7
size: many
D: TRBD1
V: TRBV27
DNA: TGTGCCAGCAGTTTAGGACAGGGAGGACCGGGGGAGCAGTACTTC
CDR3: CASSLGQGGPGEQYF

J: TRBJ2-2
size: many
D: NA
V: TRBV5-1
DNA: TGCGCCAGCAGCTTGTTGAGGCCCGGGGAGCTGTTTTTT
CDR3: CASSLLRPGELFF

J: TRBJ1-5
size: NA
D: NA
V: TRBV6-6
DNA: TGTGCCAGCAGTTACCTGGCAGGGAATCAGCCCCAGCATTTT
CDR3: CASSYLAGNQPQHF

J: TRBJ2-2
size: NA
D: NA
V: TRBV15
DNA: TGTGCCACCAGGCCGGCTTTAATAACCGGGGAGCTGTTTTTT
CDR3: CATRPALITGELFF

J: TRBJ1-5
size: few
D: NA
V: TRBV6-5
DNA: TGTGCCAGCAGTATGACGGTCACGAGCAATCAGCCCCAGCATTTT
CDR3: CASSMTVTSNQPQHF

J: TRBJ2-7
size: NA
D: TRBD2
V: TRBV25-1
DNA: TGTGCCAGCAGGGGAAAGACTAGCGGGAGTTACGAGCAGTACTTC
CDR3: CASRGKTSGSYEQYF

J: TRBJ2-1
size: NA
D: TRBD2
V: TRBV7-8
DNA: TGTGCCACAAGGACTAGCGGGCTCAATGAGCAGTTCTTC
CDR3: CATRTSGLNEQFF

J: TRBJ2-2
size: NA
D: NA
V: TRBV2
DNA: TGTGCCAGCAGTGAAGGACGGGGCACCGGGGAGCTGTTTTTT
CDR3: CASSEGRGTGELFF

J: TRBJ1-3
size: NA
D: NA
V: TRBV7-6
DNA: TGTGCCAGCAGCCCGACAAGAAACTCTGGAAACACCATATATTTT
CDR3: CASSPTRNSGNTIYF

J: TRBJ1-2
size: NA
D: TRBD1
V: TRBV28
DNA: TGTGCCAGCAGCTTGGGGACAGGCGTCGGCTACACCTTC
CDR3: CASSLGTGVGYTF

J: TRBJ1-2
size: NA
D: TRBD1
V: TRBV29-1
DNA: TGCAGCGTCGGACAGGGGTCGTTTGATGGCTACACCTTC
CDR3: CSVGQGSFDGYTF

J: TRBJ2-7
size: once
D: NA
V: TRBV20-1
DNA: TGCAGTGCTAGTACAGGCGAGCAGTACTTC
CDR3: CSASTGEQYF

J: TRBJ1-5
size: NA
D: NA
V: TRBV9
DNA: TGTGCCAGCAGCGTAGGAAGCAATCAGCCCCAGCATTTT
CDR3: CASSVGSNQPQHF

J: TRBJ2-7
size: NA
D: TRBD1
V: TRBV19
DNA: TGTGCCAGTAGAACCGGGACAGGGGGCGAGCAGTACTTC
CDR3: CASRTGTGGEQYF

J: TRBJ2-2
size: NA
D: TRBD1
V: TRBV7-6
DNA: TGTGCCAGCAGCCAAAGACAGGGTATAGAAACCGGGGAGCTGTTTTTT
CDR3: CASSQRQGIETGELFF

J: TRBJ2-7
size: NA
D: TRBD1
V: TRBV28
DNA: TGTGCCAGCAGTCCTCCGGGACAGTCCTACGAGCAGTACTTC
CDR3: CASSPPGQSYEQYF

J: TRBJ2-2
size: NA
D: NA
V: TRBV5-1
DNA: TGCGCCAGCAGTGTGGCTATGACCGGGGAGCTGTTTTTT
CDR3: CASSVAMTGELFF

J: TRBJ1-1
size: NA
D: TRBD1
V: TRBV12-5
DNA: TGTGCTAGTGGTTTCTGGGCAGGGGGCGCGAGCACTGAAGCTTTCTTT
CDR3: CASGFWAGGASTEAFF

J: TRBJ1-5
size: NA
D: NA
V: TRBV27
DNA: TGTGCCAGCAGTTCACTTTCCGGGTCGAAAAATCAGCCCCAGCATTTT
CDR3: CASSSLSGSKNQPQHF

J: TRBJ2-3
size: NA
D: NA
V: TRBV7-8
DNA: TGTGCCAGCAGAGGTGCAAGACAAGATACGCAGTATTTT
CDR3: CASRGARQDTQYF

J: TRBJ2-7
size: few
D: TRBD1
V: TRBV4-3
DNA: TGCGCCAGCAGCTCTACTACAGGGGGAGAGCAGTACTTC
CDR3: CASSSTTGGEQYF

J: TRBJ2-1
size: few
D: TRBD1
V: TRBV5-5
DNA: TGTGCCAGCAGCTTAGCAGGGGGCCCAACCAATGAGCAGTTCTTC
CDR3: CASSLAGGPTNEQFF

J: TRBJ1-3
size: NA
D: TRBD1
V: TRBV5-1
DNA: TGCGCCAGCAGCTCGACAGGGGTCACTGGAAACACCATATATTTT
CDR3: CASSSTGVTGNTIYF

J: TRBJ1-1
size: NA
D: TRBD1
V: TRBV29-1
DNA: TGCAGCGTCGGACAGGGCGGACTCTTT
CDR3: CSVGQGGLF

J: TRBJ1-4
size: few
D: TRBD1
V: TRBV6-1
DNA: TGTGCCATCGGACAGGATAATGAAAAACTGTTTTTT
CDR3: CAIGQDNEKLFF

J: TRBJ1-4
size: NA
D: TRBD1
V: TRBV2
DNA: TGTGCCAGCAGTACCGACAGGGTGCTTTTT
CDR3: CASSTDRVLF

J: TRBJ2-7
size: NA
D: TRBD1
V: TRBV27
DNA: TGTGCCAGCAGTCCAAAGGGACAGCTATCCTACGAGCAGTACTTC
CDR3: CASSPKGQLSYEQYF

J: TRBJ1-1
size: NA
D: NA
V: TRBV2
DNA: TGTGCCAGCAGTTACCAGGGATTAGGGACTGAAGCTTTCTTT
CDR3: CASSYQGLGTEAFF

J: TRBJ2-7
size: NA
D: NA
V: TRBV18
DNA: TGTGCCAGCTCTGGCCGGGGATCCTACGAGCAGTACTTC
CDR3: CASSGRGSYEQYF

J: TRBJ1-2
size: NA
D: TRBD1
V: TRBV29-1
DNA: TGCAGCGTTGAGGACAGGCTCTATGGCTACACCTTC
CDR3: CSVEDRLYGYTF

J: TRBJ1-5
size: few
D: NA
V: TRBV19
DNA: TGTGCCAGTAGTATAGATCGTGGCAATCAGCCCCAGCATTTT
CDR3: CASSIDRGNQPQHF

J: TRBJ2-7
size: NA
D: NA
V: TRBV5-1
DNA: TGCGCCAGCAGCTCCTACAGCTTTCTCTACGAGCAGTACTTC
CDR3: CASSSYSFLYEQYF